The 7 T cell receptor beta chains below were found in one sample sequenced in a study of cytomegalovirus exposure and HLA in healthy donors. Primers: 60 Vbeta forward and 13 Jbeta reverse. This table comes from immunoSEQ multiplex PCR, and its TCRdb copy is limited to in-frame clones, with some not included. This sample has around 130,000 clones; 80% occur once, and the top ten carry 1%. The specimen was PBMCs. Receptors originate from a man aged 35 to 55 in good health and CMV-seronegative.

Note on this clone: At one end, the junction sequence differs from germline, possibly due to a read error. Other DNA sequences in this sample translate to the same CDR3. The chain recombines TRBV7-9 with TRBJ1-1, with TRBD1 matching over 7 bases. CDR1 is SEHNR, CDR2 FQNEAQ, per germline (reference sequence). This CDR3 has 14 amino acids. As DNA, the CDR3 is TGTGCCAGCAGCAGGGGACAGTTGAACACCGAAGCTTTCTTT. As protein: CASSRGQLNTEAFF. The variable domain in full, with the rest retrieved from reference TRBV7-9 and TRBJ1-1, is DTGVSQNPRHKITKRGQNVTFRCDPISEHNRLYWYRQTLGQGPEFLTYFQNEAQLEKSRLLSDRFSAERPKGSFSTLEIQRTEQGDSAMYLCASSRGQLNTEAFFGQGTRLTVV.

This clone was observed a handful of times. The CDR3 DNA is TGTGCCAGCAGTTCCACAGTAACTAATGAAAAACTGTTTTTT. Translating it yields CASSSTVTNEKLFF. This rearrangement joins TRBV6-5 to TRBJ1-4; D uncertain. Trimming removed 4 bases at V and 1 base at J, with 7 bases between. The CDR3 has 14 amino acids. The germline gives CDR1 MNHEY, CDR2 SVGAGI.

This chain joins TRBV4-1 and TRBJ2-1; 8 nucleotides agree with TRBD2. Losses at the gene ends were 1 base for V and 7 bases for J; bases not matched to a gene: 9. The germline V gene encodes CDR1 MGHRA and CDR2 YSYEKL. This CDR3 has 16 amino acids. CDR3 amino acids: CASSQGGSGSLNEQFF. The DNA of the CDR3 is TGCGCCAGCAGCCAAGGCGGCAGCGGGAGCTTGAATGAGCAGTTCTTC.

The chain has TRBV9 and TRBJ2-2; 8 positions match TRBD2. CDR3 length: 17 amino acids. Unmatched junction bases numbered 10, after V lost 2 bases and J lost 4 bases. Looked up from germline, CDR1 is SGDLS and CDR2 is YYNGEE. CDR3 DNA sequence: TGTGCCAGCAGCGTCGGGGGCGGGGGGACTTCCACCGGGGAGCTGTTTTTT. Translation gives CASSVGGGGTSTGELFF.

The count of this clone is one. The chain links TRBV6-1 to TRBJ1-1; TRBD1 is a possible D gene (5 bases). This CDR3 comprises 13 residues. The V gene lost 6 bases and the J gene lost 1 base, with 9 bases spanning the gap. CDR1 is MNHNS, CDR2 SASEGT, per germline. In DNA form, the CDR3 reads TGTGCCAGCAGCACGACAGAGAACACTGAAGCTTTCTTT. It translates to CASSTTENTEAFF.

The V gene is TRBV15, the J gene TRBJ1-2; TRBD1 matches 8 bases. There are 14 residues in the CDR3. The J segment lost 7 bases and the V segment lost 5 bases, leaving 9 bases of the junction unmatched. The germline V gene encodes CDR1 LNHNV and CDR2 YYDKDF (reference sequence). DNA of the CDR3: TGTGCCACCAGCGCCCGGGACAGGTCTCCTGGCTACACCTTC. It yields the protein CATSARDRSPGYTF.

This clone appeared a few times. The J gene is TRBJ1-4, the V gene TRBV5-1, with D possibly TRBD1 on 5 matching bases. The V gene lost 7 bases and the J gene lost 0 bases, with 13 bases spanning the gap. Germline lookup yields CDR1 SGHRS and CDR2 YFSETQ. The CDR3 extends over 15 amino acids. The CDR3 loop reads CASGAGRATNEKLFF. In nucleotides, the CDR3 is TGCGCCAGCGGGGCAGGTCGCGCAACTAATGAAAAACTGTTTTTT.